This T cell receptor (beta chain) was obtained from a study of breast tumors, draining lymph nodes, adjacent tissues. Axillary draining lymph nodes of breast cancer patients supplied the node samples. Trimming removed 3 bases at V and 1 base at J, with 15 bases between. Germline lookup yields CDR1 MNHNS and CDR2 SASEGT. CDR3 length: 16 amino acids. Each CDR3 protein gets one entry after TCRdb re-called the multiplex PCR reads with MiXCR. The sample has approximately 180,000 distinct CDR3 sequences, around a third seen once. Broader study findings: Most tumor T cells seemingly derive from lymph node, then expand in tumor.

Worth noting for this clonotype: Its antigen is not identified.

The receptor was isolated from a female donor with breast cancer. Some clones in this sample may be carry-over from other donors' samples. This chain connects TRBV6-1 to TRBJ1-1; D unclear. Sequenced input: axillary lymph node tissue. The CDR3: CASSDYRLKANTEAFF. The CDR3 nucleotides are TGTGCCAGCAGTGACTATCGACTGAAGGCGAACACTGAAGCTTTCTTT.